This is a list of T cell receptor beta chains from one sample in a study of cytomegalovirus exposure and HLA in healthy donors. The repertoire was sequenced with immunoSEQ multiplex PCR; TCRdb's copy has only in-frame clones and lacks some. This sample has 60,000 to 90,000 clones; 70% occur once, and the top ten carry more than 7.5%. Sequenced material: PBMCs. The receptor source for this set is a woman between 45 and 65 years old in good health and CMV-seropositive. The CDR3 runs from the conserved cysteine through the conserved F or W. D genes are given only for firm matches. Clone size is shown for a subset of rows, as once, few, many or a class of expanded clone.

few	TRBJ2-7	TRBV5-1	TRBD2	CASSQDMTRTSGTYEQYF	TGCGCCAGCAGCCAAGATATGACTCGGACTAGCGGGACCTACGAGCAGTACTTC
-	TRBJ2-7	TRBV28	TRBD2	CASSLNGLAPKEAYEQYF	TGTGCCAGCAGTTTAAATGGACTAGCGCCGAAGGAGGCCTACGAGCAGTACTTC
-	TRBJ1-2	TRBV7-2	TRBD1	CASSPQGGANYGYTF	TGTGCCAGCAGCCCTCAGGGGGGAGCTAACTATGGCTACACCTTC
-	TRBJ2-7	TRBV7-9	-	CASTGKLNEQYF	TGTGCCAGTACAGGGAAATTGAACGAGCAGTACTTC
few	TRBJ2-5	TRBV10-1	-	CASSESQGVETQYF	TGCGCCAGCAGTGAGTCGCAGGGCGTCGAGACCCAGTACTTC
-	TRBJ1-2	TRBV28	-	CASRIGTHHGYTF	TGTGCCAGCAGGATCGGGACACACCATGGCTACACCTTC
-	TRBJ2-2	TRBV11-2	-	CASSLRGEHTGELFF	TGTGCCAGCAGCTTGCGGGGCGAGCACACCGGGGAGCTGTTTTTT
-	TRBJ2-1	TRBV18	-	CASSLSQGTYNEQFF	TGTGCCAGCTCACTGTCGCAGGGGACCTACAATGAGCAGTTCTTC
-	TRBJ2-7	TRBV9	TRBD1	CASSVRTGFHEQYF	TGTGCCAGCAGCGTTAGGACAGGGTTCCACGAGCAGTACTTC
few	TRBJ2-1	TRBV29-1	TRBD2	CSGSLAGDPNEQFF	TGCAGCGGGTCACTAGCGGGAGATCCCAATGAGCAGTTCTTC
-	TRBJ1-5	TRBV14	-	CASSRPSGNQPQHF	TGTGCCAGCAGCCGCCCGAGCGGCAATCAGCCCCAGCATTTT
-	TRBJ1-1	TRBV6-1	-	CASSGDRTSTEAFF	TGTGCCAGCAGTGGAGACAGGACTAGCACTGAAGCTTTCTTT
-	TRBJ1-5	TRBV18	-	CASSPPNQPQHF	TGTGCCAGCTCCCCCCCGAATCAGCCCCAGCATTTT
-	TRBJ2-1	TRBV7-9	TRBD2	CASSPGLAGYNEQFF	TGTGCCAGCAGCCCGGGACTAGCGGGGTACAATGAGCAGTTCTTC
many	TRBJ2-3	TRBV4-3	-	CASSQVWTDLGDTQYF	TGCGCCAGCAGCCAAGTTTGGACAGATCTTGGGGATACGCAGTATTTT
-	TRBJ1-6	TRBV10-3	-	CAISDRDRPNSPLHF	TGTGCCATCAGTGACCGAGACAGGCCAAATTCACCCCTCCACTTT
-	TRBJ2-7	TRBV7-8	TRBD1	CASSLDRAYEQYF	TGTGCCAGCAGCCTGGACAGGGCCTACGAGCAGTACTTC
-	TRBJ2-2	TRBV21-1	-	CASSKRWGGLADANTGELFF	TGTGCCAGCAGCAAACGGTGGGGGGGACTAGCGGACGCTAACACCGGGGAGCTGTTTTTT
-	TRBJ2-7	TRBV6-5	-	CASSYRSGYEQYF	TGTGCCAGCAGTTACAGGTCGGGCTACGAGCAGTACTTC
-	TRBJ2-3	TRBV15	-	CATSRDGAGWESYTQYF	TGTGCCACCAGCAGAGATGGGGCAGGGTGGGAATCATATACGCAGTATTTT
-	TRBJ1-5	TRBV30	-	CAWSVGGGYNIQPQHF	TGTGCCTGGAGTGTGGGGGGAGGATACAATATTCAGCCCCAGCATTTT
-	TRBJ2-3	TRBV9	TRBD1	CASSEQGASTDTQYF	TGTGCCAGCAGCGAGCAGGGGGCAAGCACAGATACGCAGTATTTT
-	TRBJ2-3	TRBV4-1	-	CASSQETRGDTQYF	TGCGCCAGCAGCCAAGAAACGCGTGGAGATACGCAGTATTTT
-	TRBJ2-5	TRBV7-7	-	CASSHGGAQETQYF	TGTGCCAGCAGCCACGGAGGGGCCCAAGAGACCCAGTACTTC
-	TRBJ1-2	TRBV28	TRBD1	CASRQGYPYGYTF	TGTGCCAGCCGACAGGGCTACCCCTATGGCTACACCTTC
-	TRBJ1-1	TRBV9	-	CASSTLTGSTEAFF	TGTGCCAGCAGCACGCTCACAGGGTCCACTGAAGCTTTCTTT
few	TRBJ2-2	TRBV5-1	TRBD1	CASNVAAGGTGELFF	TGCGCCAGCAATGTCGCGGCAGGGGGAACCGGGGAGCTGTTTTTT
few	TRBJ1-4	TRBV28	-	CASSFPVQGGDEKLFF	TGTGCCAGCAGTTTCCCCGTACAGGGTGGGGACGAAAAACTGTTTTTT
-	TRBJ2-7	TRBV6-5	TRBD2	CASRSTGTSGIEQYF	TGTGCCAGCAGATCTACCGGGACTAGCGGGATTGAGCAGTACTTC
once	TRBJ2-1	TRBV4-2	-	CASSRQYLGYEQFF	TGTGCCAGCAGCCGCCAATACCTAGGCTATGAGCAGTTCTTC
-	TRBJ2-7	TRBV27	TRBD2	CASSSSGRKQQYF	TGTGCCAGCAGTTCCTCCGGGAGGAAGCAGCAGTACTTC
-	TRBJ1-2	TRBV28	TRBD1	CASGRTGVPGYTF	TGTGCCAGCGGCAGGACAGGTGTTCCTGGCTACACCTTC
-	TRBJ2-4	TRBV7-2	-	CASSPLTRENIQYF	TGTGCCAGCAGCCCCTTGACCCGGGAAAACATTCAGTACTTC
-	TRBJ2-2	TRBV5-4	TRBD2	CASSRGLAQRRAELFF	TGTGCCAGCAGCCGTGGACTAGCGCAACGTAGGGCGGAGCTGTTTTTT
-	TRBJ1-6	TRBV30	TRBD1	CAWSTRRGQVMGPTINSPLHF	TGTGCCTGGAGTACAAGAAGGGGGCAAGTAATGGGACCGACCATTAATTCACCCCTCCACTTT
-	TRBJ1-1	TRBV7-2	-	CASSLGPQALNTEAFF	TGTGCCAGCAGCTTAGGTCCTCAGGCCTTAAACACTGAAGCTTTCTTT
-	TRBJ2-5	TRBV6-1	TRBD2	CASLLSSGETQYF	TGTGCCAGCCTTCTCTCTAGCGGGGAGACCCAGTACTTC
-	TRBJ1-5	TRBV5-8	TRBD1	CASAGTVNQPQHF	TGTGCCAGTGCCGGGACAGTCAATCAGCCCCAGCATTTT
few	TRBJ2-5	TRBV5-6	TRBD1	CASSPRGTEETQYF	TGTGCCAGCAGCCCGAGGGGGACAGAAGAGACCCAGTACTTC
few	TRBJ2-7	TRBV29-1	-	CSARQGGGYEQYF	TGCAGCGCTCGCCAGGGGGGAGGTTACGAGCAGTACTTC
-	TRBJ1-1	TRBV29-1	-	CSVEGSSPNTEAFF	TGCAGCGTTGAAGGTTCCAGTCCGAACACTGAAGCTTTCTTT
-	TRBJ2-1	TRBV18	TRBD1	CASSPSGTGGYNEQFF	TGTGCCAGCTCACCCTCCGGGACAGGGGGGTACAATGAGCAGTTCTTC
-	TRBJ2-1	TRBV9	-	CASSVGDGILSYNEQFF	TGTGCCAGCAGCGTAGGAGACGGGATCCTCTCCTACAATGAGCAGTTCTTC
once	TRBJ2-7	TRBV4-1	-	CASSPGTTYEQYF	TGCGCCAGCAGCCCCGGGACAACCTACGAGCAGTACTTC
-	TRBJ2-5	TRBV6-6	-	CASSYSLAKETQYF	TGTGCCAGCAGTTACTCGTTGGCAAAGGAGACCCAGTACTTC
-	TRBJ2-3	TRBV7-2	-	CASSWAGSGYTDTQYF	TGTGCCAGCAGCTGGGCGGGGTCGGGGTACACAGATACGCAGTATTTT
-	TRBJ1-2	TRBV5-4	TRBD1	CASSLVQGGTGYTF	TGTGCCAGCAGCTTGGTTCAGGGGGGAACTGGCTACACCTTC
-	TRBJ1-3	TRBV30	TRBD1	CAGLQGLGVTIYF	TGTGCCGGTTTACAGGGGCTGGGGGTCACCATATATTTT
-	TRBJ1-1	TRBV18	-	CASSSEGRGTEAFF	TGTGCCAGCTCATCGGAGGGGAGGGGTACTGAAGCTTTCTTT
-	TRBJ2-5	TRBV6-1	-	CASSDGQAQETQYF	TGTGCCAGCAGTGATGGCCAGGCCCAAGAGACCCAGTACTTC
-	TRBJ1-5	TRBV12-2	-	CASRPRQCYRQCPLSNQPQHF	TGTGCAAGTCGCCCCCGGCAGTGTTATCGACAGTGCCCTCTGAGCAATCAGCCCCAGCATTTT
-	TRBJ2-3	TRBV7-3	TRBD2	CASSTGTSGSTDTQYF	TGTGCCAGCAGTACTGGGACTAGCGGGAGTACAGATACGCAGTATTTT
-	TRBJ2-5	TRBV9	-	CASSAQGQETQYF	TGTGCCAGCAGCGCACAGGGCCAAGAGACCCAGTACTTC
-	TRBJ2-2	TRBV11-3	TRBD2	CASSETSGNTGELFF	TGTGCCAGCAGCGAAACTAGCGGGAACACCGGGGAGCTGTTCTTT
-	TRBJ1-5	TRBV5-6	TRBD1	CASSPRDRGNQPQHF	TGTGCCAGCAGCCCCCGGGACAGGGGAAATCAGCCCCAGCATTTT